This record looks at one T cell receptor (beta chain) sequence and its context. CDR3 size: 14 residues. With 1 base removed from V and 2 bases from J, the gap between germline ends came to 8 bases. In germline, CDR1 is SNHLY, CDR2 FYNNEI. This specimen belongs to a study of blood T cells in healthy people across ages. Through a sample-barcoded 5' primer and a J-beta primer mix, a second PCR was run for about 6 to 11 cycles. The template-switch adaptor, which had 12 random nucleotides, put a tag on each cDNA molecule. TCRdb recomputed calls from the 5' RACE reads with MiXCR, one row per CDR3 protein. The table shows some 890,000 distinct CDR3 sequences, with about 27% occurring only once. Investigators took about 9.4 milliliters of peripheral blood from every donor. This sample was shared with a second study, whose subject was T cells of mothers and their children. That paper states: Researchers report slightly higher, though non-significant, overlap in related mother-child pairs than in unrelated pairs.

The chain couples TRBV2 to TRBJ1-2; D is uncertain. The TCR sequence derives from a woman aged 40 to 50 in good health. The source material was blood. For the CDR3, the DNA is TGTGCCAGCAGTGAAGGGCGGAACAACTATGGCTACACCTTC. This encodes CASSEGRNNYGYTF.